Listed below are T cell receptor beta chains from one sample, sequenced in a study of beta chain features in type 1 diabetes. Clones were read by immunoSEQ multiplex PCR, and TCRdb kept only the in-frame ones, dropping some. The sample shows about 650,000 clones, around 11% of them seen only once. Material: naive CD4+ T cells from blood. These receptors were taken from a man younger than 40 with type 1 diabetes. Each CDR3 is given with its conserved first and last residue. A D gene is named only where the DNA matches it firmly. A clone size is listed for some rows: how often the clone was seen (once, few, many), or a class if it is expanded.

>-|-|TRBJ1-3|TRBV5-4
TGTGCCAGCAGCTTGGACTCCACTGGAAACACCATATATTTT
CASSLDSTGNTIYF
>-|-|TRBJ2-7|TRBV2
TGTGCCAGCAGTGACGGTCAACGGATCTACGAGCAGTACTTC
CASSDGQRIYEQYF
>TRBD1|-|TRBJ1-5|TRBV18
TGTGCCAGCTCACCAACAGGGGATCAGCCCCAGCATTTT
CASSPTGDQPQHF
>-|-|TRBJ1-6|TRBV28
TGTGCCAGCAGTACAGACGGCTATAATTCACCCCTCCACTTT
CASSTDGYNSPLHF
>-|few|TRBJ2-7|TRBV28
TGTGCCAGCAGTTTAGGCGGGCCAGTCAGGAACTTC
CASSLGGPVRNF
>-|few|TRBJ1-2|TRBV7-2
TGTGCCAGCAGCTTAGCCGGAGTCTATGGCTACACCTTC
CASSLAGVYGYTF
>TRBD1|few|TRBJ1-2|TRBV5-1
TGCGCCAGCAGCCCGGCGGGGACAGGGGGCGACTACACCTTC
CASSPAGTGGDYTF
>TRBD1|-|TRBJ2-7|TRBV11-3
TGTGCCAGCAGCTGGTTGACAGGGGGCTACGAGCAGTACTTC
CASSWLTGGYEQYF
>-|-|TRBJ2-3|TRBV20-1
TGCAGGGCTACCAGAACAGATACGCAGTATTTT
CRATRTDTQYF
>-|-|TRBJ2-1|TRBV19
TGTGCCAGTAGTATCACACGGGGGAGTGAGCAGTTCTTC
CASSITRGSEQFF
>-|-|TRBJ1-4|TRBV18
TGTGCCAGCTCACCGCAGACAGAGAGTAAACTGTTTTTT
CASSPQTESKLFF
>-|few|TRBJ2-1|TRBV4-2
TGTGCCAGCAGCCCCACCGGAGGGGGGGGCAGTGAGCAGTTCTTC
CASSPTGGGGSEQFF
>-|-|TRBJ2-4|TRBV6-6
TGTGCCAGCAGGCAGGAAGGGCTAGCCAAAAACATTCAGTACTTC
CASRQEGLAKNIQYF
>-|few|TRBJ2-5|TRBV10-3
TGTGCCATCAGATGGGGGGTAGAAGAGACCCAGTACTTC
CAIRWGVEETQYF
>-|few|TRBJ1-2|TRBV6-1
TGTGCCAGCAGTGAAGGGACAGCTCACTTCTATGGCTACACCTTC
CASSEGTAHFYGYTF
>TRBD2|-|TRBJ2-1|TRBV29-1
TGCAGCGTTGCGGTAGCGGGGGCCTACAATGAGCAGTTCTTC
CSVAVAGAYNEQFF
>TRBD2|-|TRBJ2-7|TRBV9
TGTGCCAGCAGCCTCACTAGCGGGGGCATCTCCTACGAGCAGTACTTC
CASSLTSGGISYEQYF
>TRBD1|few|TRBJ2-2|TRBV9
TGTGCCAGCAGCGGACAGGGGAGCACCGGGGAGCTGTTTTTT
CASSGQGSTGELFF
>-|-|TRBJ1-4|TRBV2
TGTGCCAGAGGGGGTATCCGAGGACAAGCTAATGAAAAACTGTTTTTT
CARGGIRGQANEKLFF
>-|-|TRBJ1-2|TRBV9
TGTGCCAGCAGCGCCCACCACTTC
CASSAHHF
>-|few|TRBJ1-2|TRBV9
TGTGCCAGCAGCGTAGGGCCCGGGTATGGCTACACCTTC
CASSVGPGYGYTF
>-|-|TRBJ2-2|TRBV10-3
TGTGCCATCAGTGAGTTCAGGAACACCGGGGAGCTGTTTTTT
CAISEFRNTGELFF
>TRBD1|-|TRBJ1-3|TRBV5-4
TGTGCCAGCAGCTTGAACGGTGGGACAGTCGTAACCCCCATATATTTT
CASSLNGGTVVTPIYF
>-|-|TRBJ2-5|TRBV19
TGTGCCAGTAGGGTTGGCCAAGAGACCCAGTACTTC
CASRVGQETQYF
>TRBD1|few|TRBJ2-3|TRBV2
TGTGCCTCAGGACAGGGGGCTGGTAGAGATACGCAGTATTTT
CASGQGAGRDTQYF
>-|few|TRBJ2-7|TRBV6-6
TGTGCCAGCAGCCCTATGCGCTACGAGCAGTACTTC
CASSPMRYEQYF
>-|-|TRBJ2-5|TRBV29-1
TGCAGCGTTGCAGAGACCCAGTACTTC
CSVAETQYF
>TRBD2|few|TRBJ2-7|TRBV7-2
TGTGCCAGCAGGGAGGGAAGCGGGAAGGGCTACGAGCAGTACTTC
CASREGSGKGYEQYF
>-|few|TRBJ1-2|TRBV5-4
TGTGCCAGCAGCCCAACAGGAGGCAATGGCTACACCTTC
CASSPTGGNGYTF
>TRBD1|few|TRBJ1-1|TRBV7-2
TGTGCCAGCAGCCTTATGACAGGGGTTGACACTGAAGCTTTCTTT
CASSLMTGVDTEAFF
>TRBD1|-|TRBJ1-1|TRBV11-2
TGTGCCAGCAGCTTAAGGGCAGGGGGCCCGAACACTGAAGCTTTCTTT
CASSLRAGGPNTEAFF
>-|-|TRBJ2-1|TRBV4-3
TGCGCCAGCAGCCAAGATTTATTTAGGCGTGAGGACTGGAATGAGCAGTTCTTC
CASSQDLFRREDWNEQFF
>TRBD1|-|TRBJ1-4|TRBV11-3
TGTGCCAGCAGCTTCACCTGGGACAGGGGAGGTGAAAAACTGTTTTTT
CASSFTWDRGGEKLFF
>TRBD2|few|TRBJ2-7|TRBV6-5
TGTGCCAGCAGTGCCCTAGCGGGGGGTCCCTACGAGCAGTACTTC
CASSALAGGPYEQYF
>TRBD1|few|TRBJ1-1|TRBV7-9
TGTGCCAGCAGTCAGGGGGCCCCTGAAGCTTTCTTT
CASSQGAPEAFF
>TRBD1|few|TRBJ2-1|TRBV5-1
TGCGCCAGCAGCGTTACAGGGGCCTATCGTTACAATGAGCAGTTCTTC
CASSVTGAYRYNEQFF
>TRBD1|-|TRBJ1-3|TRBV29-1
TGCAGCGTTCAAGGACAGGGAGTTCCTGGAAACACCATATATTTT
CSVQGQGVPGNTIYF
>-|-|TRBJ2-1|TRBV4-1
TGCGCCAGCCGCTCATTTAATGAGCAGTTCTTC
CASRSFNEQFF